The following is a T cell receptor beta chain sequence with its context. The data originate from a study of T-cell reconstitution after alpha-beta-depleted transplantation in children. Unique molecular identifiers were used in preparing the TCRbeta library. A single record per CDR3 protein comes from TCRdb applying MiXCR to the PCR reads. The table shows about 640,000 distinct CDR3 sequences, with roughly 15% occurring only once. The TCR comes from a human donor who donated a stem cell graft to a child with acute myeloid leukemia. Sequencing used PBMCs from the stem cell graft donor, obtained from the stem cell graft.

CDR3 amino acids: CASSVEVETYPGDEQFF. CDR3 DNA: TGTGCCAGCAGCGTAGAAGTAGAAACCTATCCTGGGGATGAGCAGTTCTTC. The rearrangement joins TRBV9 to TRBJ2-1; D is uncertain. Trimming took off 0 bases at V and 8 bases at J, with 21 bases between the two ends. The CDR3 totals 17 residues. The germline V gene has CDR1 SGDLS and CDR2 YYNGEE.